The 6 T cell receptor beta chains given below trace back to one sample, sequenced in a study of technical replicates of blood from several donors. Profiled with immunoSEQ multiplex PCR; TCRdb holds only in-frame clones, not every one. Of tens of thousands of clones listed, around 95% are singletons. The sequenced material came from T cells isolated from PBMCs. These receptors came from a human donor in good health.

This clone was seen just once. The chain links TRBV7-9 to TRBJ2-5; maybe TRBD1 (6 bases). CDR1 and CDR2 from the germline V gene are SEHNR and FQNEAQ (reference sequence). V dropped 5 bases and J dropped 2 bases, with 12 bases sitting between them. This CDR3 spans 14 amino acids. As DNA, the CDR3 is TGTGCCAGCAGCCACTATCAGGGGCAAGAGACCCAGTACTTC. Its translation: CASSHYQGQETQYF.

V and J are TRBV7-9 and TRBJ1-5, with TRBD1 identical over 9 bases. Per germline, CDR1 SEHNR and CDR2 FQNEAQ (reference sequence). The CDR3 spans 17 residues. V trimming: 1 base; J trimming: 1 base; junction bases outside the gene matches: 5. The CDR3 DNA reads TGTGCCAGCAGCTTAGTAACAGGGGGCCGGAGCAATCAGCCCCAGCATTTT. Translated: CASSLVTGGRSNQPQHF.

J is TRBJ2-2 and V is TRBV28, with 9 bases lining up with TRBD2. This CDR3 has 15 amino acids. V shed 3 bases and J 4 bases; nucleotides not matched to a gene: 3. Looked up from germline, CDR1 is MDHEN and CDR2 is SYDVKM. DNA for the CDR3: TGTGCCAGCAGTTTGGGTAGCGGGAGCACCGGGGAGCTGTTTTTT. Residues: CASSLGSGSTGELFF.

The chain uses TRBV29-1 and TRBJ2-1, with a possible D match to TRBD1 (7 bases). CDR3 length: 14 residues. Germline V gene lookup returns CDR1 SQVTM and CDR2 ANQGSEA. V was cut by 4 bases and J by 4 bases, with 14 bases left in between. The CDR3 is CSVGGDSSYNEQFF. CDR3 bases: TGCAGCGTTGGGGGGGACAGTTCGTACAATGAGCAGTTCTTC.

The chain combines TRBV9 with TRBJ1-2; 8 nucleotides match TRBD1. This CDR3 is built from 17 residues. V lost 3 bases, J lost 6 bases, and 16 bases stayed unmatched. Per the germline V gene, CDR1 is SGDLS and CDR2 is YYNGEE. In DNA, the CDR3 is TGTGCCAGCAGCGGTTGGGCAGGGGGCAAAGGGGGACATGGCTACACCTTC. Translated: CASSGWAGGKGGHGYTF. Combining the CDR3 with reference TRBV9 and TRBJ1-2 gives the whole variable domain DSGVTQTPKHLITATGQRVTLRCSPRSGDLSVYWYQQSLDQGLQFLIQYYNGEERAKGNILERFSAQQFPDLHSELNLSSLELGDSALYFCASSGWAGGKGGHGYTFGSGTRLTVV.

The rearrangement uses TRBV7-9 and TRBJ2-1, with 11 bases that match TRBD2. J gave up 4 bases and V 5 bases, and 7 bases lay outside the gene matches. CDR3 size: 16 residues. Germline V lookup: CDR1 SEHNR, CDR2 FQNEAQ (reference sequence). The CDR3 loop is CASSLGGLAEYNEQFF. CDR3 nucleotide sequence: TGTGCCAGCAGCCTAGGGGGACTAGCGGAATACAATGAGCAGTTCTTC.